The source of this T cell receptor (beta chain) is a study of shared clonotypes between healthy human individuals. Germline CDR1 MGHRA, CDR2 YSYEKL. The CDR3 has 14 residues. Trimming stripped 6 bases from V and 2 bases from J, with 10 bases between. Assay: immunoSEQ multiplex PCR; the TCRdb copy retains only in-frame clones and omits some. The repertoire holds 2,100,000 or so clones, 95% seen once, with approximately 0.13% in the top ten. Regarding this clone: Its specificity is unknown.

Study-level results: A generally larger estimated richness was seen in naive subsets than in memory subsets.

The chain employs TRBV4-1 and TRBJ2-2, with D uncertain. This receptor was taken from a man between 18 and 35 years old in good health. Sequenced input: naive CD4+ T cells sorted from blood. The sample's subset: CD45RA+ positively selected. CDR3 DNA sequence: TGCGCCAGCAGACAGAGAGGAAACACCGGGGAGCTGTTTTTT. This codes for CASRQRGNTGELFF.